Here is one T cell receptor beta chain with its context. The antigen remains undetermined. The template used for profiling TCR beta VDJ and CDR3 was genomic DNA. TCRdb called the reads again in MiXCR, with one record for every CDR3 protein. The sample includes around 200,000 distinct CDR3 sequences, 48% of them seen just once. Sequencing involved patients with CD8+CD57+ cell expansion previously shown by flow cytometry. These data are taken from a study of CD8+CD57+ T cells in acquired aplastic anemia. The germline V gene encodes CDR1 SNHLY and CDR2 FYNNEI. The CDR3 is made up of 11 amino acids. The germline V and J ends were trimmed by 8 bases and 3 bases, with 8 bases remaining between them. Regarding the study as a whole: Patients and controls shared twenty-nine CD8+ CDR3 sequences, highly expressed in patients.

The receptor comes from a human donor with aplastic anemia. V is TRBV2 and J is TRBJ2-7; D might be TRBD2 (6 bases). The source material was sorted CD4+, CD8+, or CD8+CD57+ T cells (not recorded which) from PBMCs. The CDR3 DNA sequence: TGTGCCAGCGGGGGAGGCTACGAGCAGTACTTC. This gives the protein CASGGGYEQYF.